This TCR beta chain is drawn from a study of blood T cell repertoires in COVID-19. This clone was counted only a few times. The data were produced by immunoSEQ multiplex PCR, yet TCRdb's version contains in-frame clones alone and is incomplete. The top ten hold approximately 6.8% of the sample, which has about 110,000 clones, 88% seen once. The CDR3 has 17 residues. From germline, CDR1 is SGDLS and CDR2 YYNGEE. Trimming cost V 5 bases and J 0 bases, with 15 bases left between them. The rearrangement joins TRBV9 to TRBJ2-6; possible D gene TRBD2, 6 bases. The clonotype comes from a man between 50 and 59 years old with active or convalescent COVID-19. The sample comprised peripheral blood. CDR3 in DNA: TGTGCCAGCAGACCGGGACTGATAGTCTCTGGGGCCAACGTCCTGACTTTC. It specifies CASRPGLIVSGANVLTF.